This T cell receptor beta chain appears in the sequencing data of a study of cytotoxic CD8 clonotypes in ibrutinib-treated CLL. The germline CDR1 and CDR2 sequences are MDHEN and SYDVKM. The CDR3 spans 13 residues. V shed 1 base and J 7 bases; nucleotides not matched to a gene: 2. With regard to this clone: What it binds is unknown.

TCRdb keeps only in-frame clones here, not all; method: immunoSEQ multiplex PCR. The sample has about 200,000 clones, about two thirds seen once. General study findings and limits: Ibrutinib response saw clonality rise, and progression saw it return toward baseline.

This sequence was found in a human donor with chronic lymphocytic leukemia. The chain is built from TRBV28 and TRBJ1-1; 8 bases agree with TRBD1. The input for sequencing was PBMCs, taken after 24 months of ibrutinib treatment. The CDR3 bases are TGTGCCAGCAGTTTATTAGGACAGGGTGAAGCTTTCTTT. It translates to CASSLLGQGEAFF.